The 32 T cell receptor beta chains below come from one sample, sequenced in a study of beta chain features in type 1 diabetes. TCRB transcripts that were expressed got sequenced, as all of the isolated RNA had been reverse transcribed. The table came from immunoSEQ multiplex PCR; TCRdb's copy has only in-frame clones and leaves some out. The sample lists 200,000 to 300,000 clones, around 68% occurring once. The sample comprised naive CD4+ T cells from blood. These receptors were obtained from a young man in good health.

In this sample, this clone turned up a few times. The chain has TRBV29-1 and TRBJ2-3; D ambiguous. Germline lookup yields CDR1 SQVTM and CDR2 ANQGSEA. V was clipped by 3 bases and J by 4 bases, with 8 bases between them. This CDR3 has 12 residues. CDR3 sequence: CSVDPGPDTQYF. DNA for the CDR3: TGCAGCGTTGATCCCGGTCCAGATACGCAGTATTTT.

The rearrangement links TRBV13 to TRBJ2-7; TRBD1 aligns across 8 bases. V was clipped by 5 bases and J by 4 bases; unmatched bases: 16. The CDR3 consists of 17 residues. CDR1 is PRHDT, CDR2 FYEKMQ, per germline (reference sequence). CDR3 nucleotides: TGTGCCAGCAGCCCGACCTCCCGACAGGGGATGAGATACGAGCAGTACTTC. Its protein is CASSPTSRQGMRYEQYF.

The rearrangement links TRBV7-2 to TRBJ2-3; possible D gene TRBD2, 5 bases. Looked up from germline, CDR1 is SGHTA and CDR2 is FQGNSA. V was cut by 6 bases and J by 1 base, with 17 bases left in between. This CDR3 region has 16 residues. CDR3 protein: CASSSSLGSRTDTQYF. In nucleotides, the CDR3 is TGTGCCAGCAGTTCCTCCCTGGGGAGCCGCACAGATACGCAGTATTTT.

V usage is TRBV9 and J usage is TRBJ2-1, with 12 bases that match TRBD2. The V gene's germline CDR1 is SGDLS and CDR2 YYNGEE. The ends lost 4 bases at V and 4 bases at J; junction bases unmatched: 3. The length of the CDR3 is 15 residues. CDR3 loop: CASSPGLAGYNEQFF. The CDR3 coding sequence is TGTGCCAGCAGCCCCGGACTAGCGGGGTACAATGAGCAGTTCTTC.

This clone came up a few times. The rearrangement links TRBV7-9 to TRBJ2-3; 9 bases agree with TRBD1. J lost 3 bases, V lost 0 bases, and 1 base had no gene match. CDR3 length equals 15 residues. Germline V gene data show CDR1 as SEHNR and CDR2 as FQNEAQ (reference sequence). This CDR3 is CASSLAGQGTDTQYF. The CDR3 DNA reads as TGTGCCAGCAGCTTAGCTGGACAGGGGACAGATACGCAGTATTTT.

The rearrangement joins TRBV29-1 to TRBJ2-3; D gene unclear. The germline CDR1 and CDR2 sequences are SQVTM and ANQGSEA. CDR3 length: 14 amino acids. Trimming shortened V by 4 bases and J by 0 bases, and 11 bases separated the two germline ends. The CDR3 spells CSVVRIPSTDTQYF. CDR3 in DNA: TGCAGCGTTGTCAGGATTCCGAGCACAGATACGCAGTATTTT.

This chain connects TRBV7-8 to TRBJ1-1; 8 bases align to TRBD1. The germline gives CDR1 SGHVS, CDR2 FQNEAQ. The CDR3 runs to 15 residues. V shed 4 bases and J 0 bases; nucleotides not matched to a gene: 4. The CDR3 loop reads CASSSRDRLNTEAFF. The CDR3, as DNA: TGTGCCAGCAGCTCGAGGGACAGGTTGAACACTGAAGCTTTCTTT. Together with reference TRBV7-8 and TRBJ1-1, the CDR3 gives the full variable domain: GAGVSQSPRYKVAKRGQDVALRCDPISGHVSLFWYQQALGQGPEFLTYFQNEAQLDKSGLPSDRFFAERPEGSVSTLKIQRTQQEDSAVYLCASSSRDRLNTEAFFGQGTRLTVV.

This clone was picked up a small number of times. The chain carries TRBV7-2 and TRBJ2-5, with 7 bases aligning to TRBD2. This CDR3 spans 14 amino acids. The germline V gene has CDR1 SGHTA and CDR2 FQGNSA. V lost 0 bases and J lost 5; bases outside the gene matches: 3. The DNA of the CDR3 is TGTGCCAGCAGCTTAGCGGGAGGGCCGGAGACCCAGTACTTC. Protein sequence: CASSLAGGPETQYF.

This clone turned up a few times. The chain couples TRBV7-2 to TRBJ2-5; no reliable D call. The CDR3 is 14 residues long. The germline V gene encodes CDR1 SGHTA and CDR2 FQGNSA. Trimming cost V 1 base and J 2 bases, with 8 bases left between them. The CDR3 sequence: CASSLGGLQETQYF. The CDR3 DNA follows: TGTGCCAGCAGCTTAGGTGGATTACAAGAGACCCAGTACTTC.

This clone was recorded a few times. The chain combines TRBV7-9 with TRBJ2-1; D is uncertain. CDR1 is SEHNR and CDR2 is FQNEAQ in the germline V gene (reference sequence). Trimming took 0 bases from V and 8 from J, leaving 5 bases between them. This CDR3 spans 12 amino acids. This CDR3 is CASSLAGYEQFF. The DNA for the CDR3 is TGTGCCAGCAGCTTAGCAGGGTATGAGCAGTTCTTC.

This clone was recorded only once. The chain recombines TRBV29-1 with TRBJ2-7, with a weak D call TRBD1 (6 bases). Trimming took off 4 bases at V and 5 bases at J, with 15 bases between the two ends. The CDR3 runs 13 residues. The germline V gene has CDR1 SQVTM and CDR2 ANQGSEA. The CDR3 bases are TGCAGCGTTGCGGCAGGGGTTTCCCACGAGCAGTACTTC. Protein sequence: CSVAAGVSHEQYF.

The CDR3 sequence: CAWSVRLTDTQYF. CDR3 nucleotide sequence: TGTGCCTGGAGTGTTCGACTCACAGATACGCAGTATTTT. The chain has TRBV30 and TRBJ2-3; D unresolved. The ends were cut back, 0 bases at V and 2 bases at J, with 6 bases in the middle. Germline CDR1 GTSNPN, CDR2 SVGIG (reference sequence). CDR3 length: 13 amino acids.

The DNA for the CDR3 is TGCAGCGTGGGATCGACAGGGGAGCTGTTTTTT. It encodes CSVGSTGELFF. J is TRBJ2-2 and V is TRBV29-1, with unresolved D. CDR1 is SQVTM, CDR2 ANQGSEA, per germline. This CDR3 spans 11 amino acids. The ends were cut back, 6 bases at V and 8 bases at J, with 10 bases in the middle.

This clone was observed a handful of times. The chain has TRBV7-2 and TRBJ2-7; 9 bases line up with TRBD1. The CDR3 runs 15 residues. From germline, CDR1 is SGHTA and CDR2 FQGNSA. V trimming: 4 bases; J trimming: 3 bases; junction bases outside the gene matches: 7. In DNA, the CDR3 is TGTGCCAGCAGCTCCGTACAGGGGGCTATCTACGAGCAGTACTTC. Its translation is CASSSVQGAIYEQYF.

The V and J genes are TRBV18 and TRBJ1-1; D remains ambiguous. V dropped 3 bases and J dropped 1 base, with 12 bases sitting between them. The CDR3 sequence is 15 residues long. Germline CDR1 reads KGHSH; CDR2 reads LQKENI. Here the CDR3 reads CASSPIQASNTEAFF. For the CDR3, the DNA is TGTGCCAGCTCACCCATACAAGCCTCGAACACTGAAGCTTTCTTT.

This chain connects TRBV15 to TRBJ2-1; TRBD2 might be the D (5 bases). CDR1 and CDR2 from the germline V gene are LNHNV and YYDKDF (reference sequence). CDR3 length equals 13 residues. V lost 1 base and J 9 bases, leaving 10 bases between the germline ends. The CDR3 DNA reads as TGTGCCACCAGCAGAGGCGGACGGGGTGAGCAGTTCTTC. It specifies CATSRGGRGEQFF. The full variable domain, in which reference TRBV15 and TRBJ2-1 provide the parts outside the CDR3, is DAMVIQNPRYQVTQFGKPVTLSCSQTLNHNVMYWYQQKSSQAPKLLFHYYDKDFNNEADTPDNFQSRRPNTSFCFLDIRSPGLGDTAMYLCATSRGGRGEQFFGPGTRLTVL.

The chain employs TRBV28 and TRBJ2-7; possibly TRBD2 for D (6 bases). CDR3 length: 18 amino acids. Germline V gene data show CDR1 as MDHEN and CDR2 as SYDVKM. V lost 5 bases to trimming and J lost 0 bases, with 23 bases between them. The CDR3 DNA follows: TGTGCCAGCAGTCCCCTGGGGAAGGGGTCGGGAGACTCCTACGAGCAGTACTTC. Translated: CASSPLGKGSGDSYEQYF.

V and J are TRBV29-1 and TRBJ1-1, with D hard to call. The length of the CDR3 is 13 residues. Trimming pared 7 bases from V and 0 bases from J, leaving 12 bases between. CDR1 is SQVTM and CDR2 is ANQGSEA in the germline V gene. CDR3 in DNA: TGCAGCGCCACTACACCTCTGAACACTGAAGCTTTCTTT. As protein: CSATTPLNTEAFF. The entire variable domain, with the rest obtained from reference TRBV29-1 and TRBJ1-1, is as follows: SAVISQKPSRDICQRGTSLTIQCQVDSQVTMMFWYRQQPGQSLTLIATANQGSEATYESGFVIDKFPISRPNLTFSTLTVSNMSPEDSSIYLCSATTPLNTEAFFGQGTRLTVV.

The rearrangement links TRBV29-1 to TRBJ2-7; the D gene is possibly TRBD2 (5 bases). The germline V gene has CDR1 SQVTM and CDR2 ANQGSEA. Trimming shortened V by 5 bases and J by 10 bases, and 18 bases separated the two germline ends. The CDR3 is 12 residues long. This chain's CDR3 is CSVLSGSDGQYF. CDR3 DNA sequence: TGCAGCGTTTTATCGGGATCTGACGGACAGTACTTC.

A remark on this clone: The same CDR3 arises from other DNA sequences in this sample as well. The chain has TRBV10-3 and TRBJ1-5; TRBD1 might be the D (6 bases). Trimming stripped 0 bases from V and 5 bases from J, with 8 bases between. CDR3 length: 14 residues. CDR1 is ENHRY and CDR2 is SYGVKD in the germline V gene. This CDR3 is CAISESRGDQPQHF. In DNA form, the CDR3 reads TGTGCCATCAGTGAGTCCAGGGGAGATCAGCCCCAGCATTTT.

The chain is built from TRBV28 and TRBJ2-4; no reliable D call. The germline V gene encodes CDR1 MDHEN and CDR2 SYDVKM. Trimming removed 7 bases from V and 6 bases from J, with 13 bases in between. The CDR3 sequence is 13 residues long. CDR3 sequence (DNA): TGTGCCAGCACCCAGCCGCCTCGAAACATTCAGTACTTC. It codes for CASTQPPRNIQYF.

V is TRBV7-2 and J is TRBJ2-5, with D hard to call. The CDR3 contains 13 residues. V lost 1 base and J 2 bases, leaving 5 bases between the germline ends. The germline gives CDR1 SGHTA, CDR2 FQGNSA. The CDR3 DNA reads as TGTGCCAGCAGCTTAGGCTGGCAAGAGACCCAGTACTTC. Translating gives CASSLGWQETQYF.

The rearrangement joins TRBV7-9 to TRBJ2-2; D gene unclear. CDR1 and CDR2 (germline): SEHNR, FQNEAQ (reference sequence). The CDR3 sequence is 13 residues long. The V end was cut by 9 bases, the J end by 1 base, with 9 bases between. In DNA, the CDR3 is TGTGCCAGTTCGTCACGGAACACCGGGGAGCTGTTTTTT. This sequence encodes CASSSRNTGELFF.

The V gene is TRBV5-1, the J gene TRBJ2-5, with D possibly matching TRBD2 (6 bases). Germline values: CDR1 SGHRS, CDR2 YFSETQ. V dropped 0 bases and J dropped 6 bases, with 9 bases sitting between them. The CDR3 runs to 13 residues. The CDR3 region is CASSLVGRKTQYF. The DNA of the CDR3 is TGCGCCAGCAGCTTGGTGGGGAGGAAGACCCAGTACTTC.

J is TRBJ2-2 and V is TRBV29-1; D perhaps matches TRBD1 (5 bases). This CDR3 is 14 amino acids long. Germline V gene data show CDR1 as SQVTM and CDR2 as ANQGSEA. Trimming shortened V by 5 bases and J by 6 bases, and 16 bases separated the two germline ends. For the CDR3, the DNA is TGCAGCGTTCGTATTACAGGCAGGGCCGGGGAGCTGTTTTTT. Translated, it gives CSVRITGRAGELFF.

The chain recombines TRBV28 with TRBJ2-1; D possibly matches TRBD1 or TRBD2 (6 bases each). Trimming took 5 bases from V and 6 from J, leaving 20 bases between them. The CDR3 has 16 amino acids. Germline V gene lookup returns CDR1 MDHEN and CDR2 SYDVKM. CDR3 protein: CASSPRIRGRINEQFF. Written as DNA, the CDR3 is TGTGCCAGCAGTCCGCGGATCCGGGGGCGGATCAATGAGCAGTTCTTC.

Details on this clone: This sample also contains other DNA sequences that code for the same CDR3. V is TRBV15 and J is TRBJ2-7, with D perhaps matching TRBD1 (6 bases). The V end was cut by 1 base, the J end by 2 bases, with 9 bases between. CDR1 is LNHNV and CDR2 is YYDKDF in the germline V gene (reference sequence). CDR3 length equals 14 residues. The DNA of the CDR3 is TGTGCCACCAGCAGAGTAGGGGGACCCTACGAGCAGTACTTC. Translated, it gives CATSRVGGPYEQYF.

V gene TRBV6-5 combines with J gene TRBJ2-7; the D gene could be TRBD1 or TRBD2 (5 bases each). The CDR3 covers 13 residues. Trimming removed 6 bases from V and 7 bases from J, with 16 bases in between. The V gene's germline CDR1 is MNHEY and CDR2 SVGAGI. CDR3 protein: CASSRGALGEQYF. CDR3 sequence (DNA): TGTGCCAGCAGCCGAGGGGCCTTGGGGGAGCAGTACTTC.

This clone was counted a few times. V usage is TRBV7-6 and J usage is TRBJ2-1; D remains unclear. The CDR3 is 14 residues long. Per germline, CDR1 SGHVS and CDR2 FNYEAQ. Trimming removed 5 bases at V and 1 base at J, with 9 bases between. The CDR3 loop is CASSPGGSYNEQFF. CDR3 DNA: TGTGCCAGCAGCCCGGGTGGGTCCTACAATGAGCAGTTCTTC.

The genes are TRBV13 and TRBJ2-7; 7 bases line up with TRBD1. This CDR3 has 15 residues. Trimming at V came to 5 bases and at J to 0 bases, leaving 7 bases not matched to a gene. Per germline, CDR1 PRHDT and CDR2 FYEKMQ (reference sequence). The CDR3 sequence is CASSPRDSGSYEQYF. The DNA of the CDR3 is TGTGCCAGCAGCCCCCGGGACAGTGGCTCCTACGAGCAGTACTTC.

The CDR3 nucleotides read TGTGCCATCAGTCCCAGGACTCAGGCCGGGGAGCAGTACTTC. It codes for CAISPRTQAGEQYF. The chain recombines TRBV10-3 with TRBJ2-7; perhaps TRBD2 as D (5 bases). Germline V gene lookup returns CDR1 ENHRY and CDR2 SYGVKD. V gave up 5 bases and J gave up 7 bases, with 18 bases separating them. The CDR3 is 14 residues long.

Comments on this clone: One end of the junction fails to match germline, which may point to a read error. The chain combines TRBV13 with TRBJ2-7; D possibly corresponds to TRBD2 (6 bases). The germline gives CDR1 PRHDT, CDR2 FYEKMQ (reference sequence). There are 14 residues in the CDR3. In DNA, the CDR3 is TGTGCCAGCACCTTAACTAGCAGGATCTACGAGCAGTACTTC. Residues: CASTLTSRIYEQYF.